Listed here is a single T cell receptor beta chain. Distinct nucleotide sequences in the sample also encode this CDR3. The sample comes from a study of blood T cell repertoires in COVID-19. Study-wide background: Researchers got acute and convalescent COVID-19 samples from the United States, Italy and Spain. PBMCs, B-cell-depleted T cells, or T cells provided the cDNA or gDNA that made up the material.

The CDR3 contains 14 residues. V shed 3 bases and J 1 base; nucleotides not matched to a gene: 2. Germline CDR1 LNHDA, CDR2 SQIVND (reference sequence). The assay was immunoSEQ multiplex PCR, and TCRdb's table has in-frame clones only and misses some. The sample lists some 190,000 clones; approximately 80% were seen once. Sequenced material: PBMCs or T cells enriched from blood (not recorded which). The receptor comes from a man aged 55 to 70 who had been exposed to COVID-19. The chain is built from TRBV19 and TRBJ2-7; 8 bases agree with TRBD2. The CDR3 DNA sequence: TGTGCCAGTAGTATCGCGGGAGGTTCCTACGAGCAGTACTTC. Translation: CASSIAGGSYEQYF.